A selection of T cell receptor beta chains follows, all from one sample in a study of blood T cell repertoires in COVID-19. Profiling relied on immunoSEQ multiplex PCR, and the TCRdb table lists in-frame clones only, not all of them. The sample has about half a million clones, approximately 83% seen once. The specimen was peripheral blood. The origin of the receptors is a human donor in a cohort sampled during active COVID-19. CDR3s include the opening cysteine and the closing phenylalanine or tryptophan. A D gene is named only where the DNA matches it firmly. The size field is filled for only some rows; it gives once, few, many or a size class.

j_call | clone_size | d_call | v_call | cdr3_aa | cdr3_nt
TRBJ2-1 | . | TRBD2 | TRBV19 | CASSVGTSGYEQFF | TGTGCCAGTAGTGTCGGGACTAGCGGGTATGAGCAGTTCTTC
TRBJ1-3 | . | . | TRBV3-1/TRBV3-2 | CASMGGWGEPAGNTIYF | TGTGCCAGCATGGGGGGATGGGGTGAACCGGCCGGAAACACCATATATTTT
TRBJ2-1 | few | . | TRBV25-1 | CASSLYNEQFF | TGTGCCAGCAGCTTATACAATGAGCAGTTCTTC
TRBJ2-7 | . | TRBD1 | TRBV5-4 | CASSPRTGVWEQYF | TGTGCCAGCAGCCCCCGGACAGGGGTGTGGGAGCAGTACTTC
TRBJ1-1 | . | . | TRBV11-2 | CASSLQGAPNTEAFF | TGTGCCAGCAGCTTGCAGGGTGCTCCGAACACTGAAGCTTTCTTT
TRBJ1-6 | . | . | TRBV5-5 | CASSLDPELSPLHF | TGTGCCAGCAGCTTGGACCCGGAGCTTTCACCCCTCCACTTT
TRBJ1-1 | few | . | TRBV6-5 | CASSNSPQASFTEAFF | TGTGCCAGCAGTAACTCTCCCCAAGCGAGCTTCACTGAAGCTTTCTTT
TRBJ2-6 | . | . | TRBV30 | CAWNIGGSSSGANVLTF | TGTGCCTGGAATATTGGGGGCTCTAGCTCTGGGGCCAACGTCCTGACTTTC
TRBJ2-7 | . | TRBD2 | TRBV6-5 | CASSQLAGDYEQYF | TGTGCCAGCAGCCAACTAGCGGGAGACTACGAGCAGTACTTC
TRBJ1-3 | . | TRBD1 | TRBV6-6 | CASSYEQGPGNTIYF | TGTGCCAGCAGTTACGAACAGGGGCCTGGAAACACCATATATTTT
TRBJ2-2 | . | TRBD1 | TRBV7-2 | CASSLMGQGAGELFF | TGTGCCAGCAGCTTAATGGGACAGGGGGCCGGGGAGCTGTTTTTT
TRBJ2-1 | few | TRBD2 | TRBV9 | CASSVFSGGNEQFF | TGTGCCAGCAGCGTATTCAGCGGGGGCAATGAGCAGTTCTTC
TRBJ2-1 | . | . | TRBV3-1/TRBV3-2 | CASSQTRDSYEQFF | TGTGCCAGCAGCCAGACCCGGGACTCATATGAGCAGTTCTTC
TRBJ1-6 | . | TRBD1 | TRBV5-8 | CASMYRDRGSPLHF | TGTGCCAGCATGTATCGGGACAGGGGGTCACCCCTCCACTTT